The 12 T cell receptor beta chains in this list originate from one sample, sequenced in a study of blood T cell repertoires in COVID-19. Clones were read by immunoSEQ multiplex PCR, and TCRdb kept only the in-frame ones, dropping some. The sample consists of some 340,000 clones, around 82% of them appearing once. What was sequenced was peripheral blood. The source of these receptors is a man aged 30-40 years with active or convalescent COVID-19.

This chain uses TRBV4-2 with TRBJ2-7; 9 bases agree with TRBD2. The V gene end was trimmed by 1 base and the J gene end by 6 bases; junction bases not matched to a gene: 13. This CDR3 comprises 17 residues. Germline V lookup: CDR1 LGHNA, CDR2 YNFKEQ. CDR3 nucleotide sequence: TGTGCCAGCAGCCAAGGGGAGGCGGGACTAGCAACTGGCGAGCAGTACTTC. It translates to CASSQGEAGLATGEQYF.

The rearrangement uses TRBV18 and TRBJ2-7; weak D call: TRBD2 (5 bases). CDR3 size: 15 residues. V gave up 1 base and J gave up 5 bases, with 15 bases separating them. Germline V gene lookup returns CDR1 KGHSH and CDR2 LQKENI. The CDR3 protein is CASSPLHTPRDEQYF. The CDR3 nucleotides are TGTGCCAGCTCACCACTCCACACCCCGCGGGACGAGCAGTACTTC.

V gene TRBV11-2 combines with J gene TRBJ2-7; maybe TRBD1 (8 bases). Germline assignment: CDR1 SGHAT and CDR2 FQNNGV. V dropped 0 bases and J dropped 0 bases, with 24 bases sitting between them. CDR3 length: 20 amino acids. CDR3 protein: CASSLENRDRFGGSSYEQYF. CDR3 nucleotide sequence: TGTGCCAGCAGCTTAGAGAATCGGGACAGGTTCGGGGGGAGCTCCTACGAGCAGTACTTC.

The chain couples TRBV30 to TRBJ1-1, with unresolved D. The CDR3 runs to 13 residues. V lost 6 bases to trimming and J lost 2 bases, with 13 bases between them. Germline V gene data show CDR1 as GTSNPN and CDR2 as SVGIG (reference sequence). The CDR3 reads CACSRPTNTEAFF. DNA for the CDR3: TGTGCCTGTTCTCGTCCTACTAACACTGAAGCTTTCTTT.

The CDR3 here is CATLRGQANEKLFF. The CDR3 region has the DNA TGTGCCACCCTTAGGGGACAGGCTAATGAAAAACTGTTTTTT. This chain links TRBV2 with TRBJ1-4; 8 bases match TRBD1. Germline CDR1 reads SNHLY; CDR2 reads FYNNEI. V shed 10 bases, J shed 3 bases, and the junction held 7 bases outside the gene matches. The CDR3 has 14 residues.

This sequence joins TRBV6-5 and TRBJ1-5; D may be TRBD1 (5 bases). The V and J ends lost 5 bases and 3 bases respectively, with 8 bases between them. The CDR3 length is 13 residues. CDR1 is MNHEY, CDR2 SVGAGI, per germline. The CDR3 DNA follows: TGTGCCAGCAGTCAGGGTTTCAATCAGCCCCAGCATTTT. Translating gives CASSQGFNQPQHF.

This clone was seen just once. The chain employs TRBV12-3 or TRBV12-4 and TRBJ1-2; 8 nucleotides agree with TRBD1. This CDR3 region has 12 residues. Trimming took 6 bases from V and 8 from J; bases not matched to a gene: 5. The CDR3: CASRDRVQGYTF. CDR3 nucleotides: TGTGCCAGCAGGGACAGGGTCCAAGGCTACACCTTC.

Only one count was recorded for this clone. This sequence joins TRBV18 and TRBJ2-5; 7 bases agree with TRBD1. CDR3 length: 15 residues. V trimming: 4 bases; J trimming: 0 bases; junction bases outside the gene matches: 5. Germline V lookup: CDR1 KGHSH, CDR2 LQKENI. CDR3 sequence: CASSRLGTDQETQYF. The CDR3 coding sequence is TGTGCCAGCTCACGACTCGGGACAGACCAAGAGACCCAGTACTTC.

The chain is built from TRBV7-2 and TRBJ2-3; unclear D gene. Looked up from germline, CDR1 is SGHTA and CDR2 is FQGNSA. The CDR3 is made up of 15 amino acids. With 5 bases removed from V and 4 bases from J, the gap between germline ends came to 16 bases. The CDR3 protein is CASSPGVLVPDTQYF. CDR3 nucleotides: TGTGCCAGCAGCCCCGGCGTCCTAGTCCCAGATACGCAGTATTTT.

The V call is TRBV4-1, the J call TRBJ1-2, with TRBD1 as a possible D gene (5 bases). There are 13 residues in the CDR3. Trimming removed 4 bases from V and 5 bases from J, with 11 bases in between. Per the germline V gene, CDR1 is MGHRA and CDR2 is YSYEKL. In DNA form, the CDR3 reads TGCGCCAGCAGCCCCTCAGGGACTTATGGCTACACCTTC. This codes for CASSPSGTYGYTF.

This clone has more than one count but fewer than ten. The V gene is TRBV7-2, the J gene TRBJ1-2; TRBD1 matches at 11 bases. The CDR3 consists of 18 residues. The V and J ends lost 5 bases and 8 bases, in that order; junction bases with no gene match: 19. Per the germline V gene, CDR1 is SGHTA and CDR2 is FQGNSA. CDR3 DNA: TGTGCCAGCAGCCAGACACGACCGAGGACAGGGGGCGCGTTGGGCTACACCTTC. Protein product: CASSQTRPRTGGALGYTF.

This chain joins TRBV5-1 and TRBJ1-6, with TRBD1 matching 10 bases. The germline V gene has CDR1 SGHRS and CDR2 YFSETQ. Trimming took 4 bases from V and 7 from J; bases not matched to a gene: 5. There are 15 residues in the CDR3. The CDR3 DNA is TGCGCCAGCAGCCCGGGGACAGGGGAGAATTCACCCCTCCACTTT. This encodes CASSPGTGENSPLHF.